This T cell receptor beta chain was captured by sequencing in a study of neurological immune-mediated disorders. General observations from the study: The study found no CDR3 amino acid sequences shared by expanded clones across subjects, suggesting private repertoires in all groups.

The table lists this clonotype with many counts. The target antigen is unknown. The cDNA was produced through 5'RACE with 10-nucleotide random UMIs. One entry per CDR3 protein, called by TCRdb with MiXCR from the 5' RACE reads. The sample lists some 87,000 distinct CDR3 sequences, less than 15% occurring once. The CDR3 is 18 residues long. Germline CDR1 MNHEY, CDR2 SVGAGI. J was trimmed by 1 base and V by 5 bases; bases with no gene match: 13. Time point: longitudinal time-point 2. The unsorted libraries were made from 2 million PBMCs kept at -80 C. The material sequenced was PBMCs. The rearrangement links TRBV6-5 to TRBJ1-1; 10 positions agree with TRBD1. The sequence came from a female donor with HTLV-1-associated myelopathy (HAM/TSP). DNA for the CDR3: TGTGCCAGCAGTGGCCGGGGACAGGGGACGTTCTCGAACACTGAAGCTTTCTTT. Amino acids: CASSGRGQGTFSNTEAFF.